Below, one T cell receptor beta chain is given with its context. Antigen specificity is unknown. Germline loops: CDR1 DFQATT, CDR2 SNEGSKA (reference sequence). Between the trimmed V and J ends, which lost 3 bases and 11 bases, there was a span of 11 bases. This CDR3 has 11 amino acids. The source of the sample is a study of vaccination and CD4 T cells after COVID-19. Study-wide findings and caveats: In convalescent patients, a median approximately 86% of reactive clones appeared only post-vaccination.

With the Oncomine TCR Beta short-read assay, DNA from cultured CD4+ T cells was sequenced. TCRdb re-called the PCR reads with MiXCR, one entry per CDR3 protein. This table has over 15,000 distinct CDR3 sequences, around 50% appearing once. Time point indicated: late sampling 161 to 241 days after vaccination in a few convalescent patients. Treatment reported: approximately nine-day PBMC culture with coronavirus spike peptide pools or control peptides (ViraFEST assay). The chain joins TRBV20-1 to TRBJ1-3; the D is unclear. The source is a human donor who had recovered from COVID-19. This sample comprised CD4+ T cells from blood, cultured in vitro, obtained about 7 months after SARS-CoV-2 vaccination. Here the CDR3 DNA reads TGCAGTGCTAGCGGGGTAGCCGCCATATATTTT. Protein product: CSASGVAAIYF.